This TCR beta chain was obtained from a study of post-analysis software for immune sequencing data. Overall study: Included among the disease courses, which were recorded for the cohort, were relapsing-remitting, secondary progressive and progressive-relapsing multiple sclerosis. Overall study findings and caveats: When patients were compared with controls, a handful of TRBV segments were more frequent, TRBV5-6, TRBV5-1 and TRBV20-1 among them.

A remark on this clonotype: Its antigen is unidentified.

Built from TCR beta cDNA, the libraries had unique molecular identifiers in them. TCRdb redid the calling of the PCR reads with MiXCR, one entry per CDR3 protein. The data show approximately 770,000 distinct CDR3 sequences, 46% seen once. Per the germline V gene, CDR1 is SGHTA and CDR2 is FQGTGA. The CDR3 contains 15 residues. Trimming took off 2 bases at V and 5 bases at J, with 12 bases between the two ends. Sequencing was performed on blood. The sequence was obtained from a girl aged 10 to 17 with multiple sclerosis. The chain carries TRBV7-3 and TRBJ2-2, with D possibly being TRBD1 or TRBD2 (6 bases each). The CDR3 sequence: CASSLGQGRTGELFF. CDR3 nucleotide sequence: TGTGCCAGCAGCTTAGGTCAGGGGAGGACCGGGGAGCTGTTTTTT.